These 32 T cell receptor beta chains originate from one sample sequenced in a study of cytomegalovirus exposure and HLA in healthy donors. In the PCR, 60 Vbeta and 13 Jbeta primers were used. The data were produced by immunoSEQ multiplex PCR, yet TCRdb's version contains in-frame clones alone and is incomplete. Of about 190,000 clones in the sample, approximately 70% were seen once. The sequencing sample was made of PBMCs. The receptors originated from a woman between 25 and 40 years old in good health and CMV-seronegative.

The genes are TRBV6-6 and TRBJ1-3; TRBD1 agrees at 7 bases. This CDR3 has 15 residues. The V and J ends lost 2 bases and 0 bases, in that order; junction bases with no gene match: 1. The V gene's germline CDR1 is MNHNY and CDR2 SVGAGI (reference sequence). CDR3 residues: CASSYDRVSGNTIYF. The CDR3 nucleotides read TGTGCCAGCAGTTACGACAGGGTCTCTGGAAACACCATATATTTT.

The count of this clone is one. The V and J genes are TRBV5-1 and TRBJ2-5; D is undetermined. The CDR3 covers 13 residues. Germline CDR1 SGHRS, CDR2 YFSETQ. The V end was cut by 0 bases, the J end by 0 bases, with 3 bases between. This CDR3 reads CASSLDNQETQYF. The CDR3 region has the DNA TGCGCCAGCAGCTTGGATAACCAAGAGACCCAGTACTTC.

The V and J genes are TRBV19 and TRBJ2-2, with D tentatively TRBD1 (5 bases). With 8 bases removed from V and 13 bases from J, the gap between germline ends came to 20 bases. This CDR3 has 13 amino acids. Looked up from germline, CDR1 is LNHDA and CDR2 is SQIVND (reference sequence). Here the CDR3 reads CASEIDSTGSLFF. Here the CDR3 DNA reads TGTGCCAGTGAAATAGACAGTACCGGATCGCTGTTTTTT.

The DNA of the CDR3 is TGTGCCAGCAGCTTGATGGCGGGGGCACTTGGGGATGAGCAGTTCTTC. Its translation: CASSLMAGALGDEQFF. This chain uses TRBV7-7 with TRBJ2-1; a weak D match, TRBD2 (7 bases). The CDR3 consists of 16 residues. The germline V gene has CDR1 SSHAT and CDR2 FNYEAQ (reference sequence). V lost 3 bases and J 8 bases, leaving 20 bases between the germline ends. The full variable domain, completed using reference TRBV7-7 and TRBJ2-1, is GAGVSQSPRYKVTKRGQDVTLRCDPISSHATLYWYQQALGQGPEFLTYFNYEAQPDKSGLPSDRFSAERPEGSISTLTIQRTEQRDSAMYRCASSLMAGALGDEQFFGPGTRLTVL.

This chain links TRBV5-1 with TRBJ1-2; 8 bases line up with TRBD1. The CDR3 sequence is 16 residues long. The germline V gene has CDR1 SGHRS and CDR2 YFSETQ. V lost 1 base, J lost 2 bases, and 7 bases stayed unmatched. CDR3 nucleotides: TGCGCCAGCAGCTTGCTGACAGGGGTCATCAACTATGGCTACACCTTC. This encodes CASSLLTGVINYGYTF.

The chain couples TRBV15 to TRBJ1-2, with 7 bases identical to TRBD1. CDR1 is LNHNV and CDR2 is YYDKDF in the germline V gene (reference sequence). This CDR3 has 13 amino acids. V was pared by 5 bases and J by 3 bases, with 3 bases of the junction left unmatched. The CDR3 DNA is TGTGCCACCAGCCCCGACAGGGACTATGGCTACACCTTC. This sequence encodes CATSPDRDYGYTF. Full variable domain (rest looked up from reference TRBV15 and TRBJ1-2): DAMVIQNPRYQVTQFGKPVTLSCSQTLNHNVMYWYQQKSSQAPKLLFHYYDKDFNNEADTPDNFQSRRPNTSFCFLDIRSPGLGDTAMYLCATSPDRDYGYTFGSGTRLTVV.

This chain connects TRBV6-1 to TRBJ2-1; D remains ambiguous. With 1 base removed from V and 4 bases from J, the gap between germline ends came to 5 bases. This CDR3 has 13 residues. Per germline, CDR1 MNHNS and CDR2 SASEGT. CDR3 DNA: TGTGCCAGCAGTGAAGACATTTACAATGAGCAGTTCTTC. Its translation is CASSEDIYNEQFF.

The chain uses TRBV7-2 and TRBJ2-5, with D perhaps matching TRBD2 (5 bases). Germline values: CDR1 SGHTA, CDR2 FQGNSA. The CDR3 is 14 amino acids. The V end lost 2 bases, the J end lost 4 bases, and 11 bases lay between the germline ends. The CDR3 spells CASSLSQRRETQYF. DNA of the CDR3: TGTGCCAGCAGCTTATCGCAGCGGAGAGAGACCCAGTACTTC.

CDR3 nucleotides: TGTGCCAGCAGCCCGGGACTAGCGAAGAATGAGCAGTTCTTC. Residues: CASSPGLAKNEQFF. The chain recombines TRBV9 with TRBJ2-1; 10 nucleotides align to TRBD2. V was pared by 4 bases and J by 7 bases, with 5 bases of the junction left unmatched. The V gene's germline CDR1 is SGDLS and CDR2 YYNGEE. This CDR3 comprises 14 residues.

The chain has TRBV5-8 and TRBJ2-1; 12 bases agree with TRBD2. There are 16 residues in the CDR3. V was clipped by 2 bases and J by 4 bases; unmatched bases: 4. CDR1 SGHTS and CDR2 YDEGEE come from the germline V gene. The CDR3 DNA reads TGTGCCAGCAGCTTTGGACTAGCGGGATCATACAATGAGCAGTTCTTC. This sequence encodes CASSFGLAGSYNEQFF.

The rearrangement links TRBV18 to TRBJ1-1; D gene ambiguous. Deletions cut 3 bases from V and 8 bases from J, with 10 bases between. CDR1 is KGHSH and CDR2 is LQKENI in the germline V gene. The CDR3 is 12 residues long. CDR3 region: CASSPPVQEAFF. The DNA of the CDR3 is TGTGCCAGCTCACCCCCCGTACAGGAAGCTTTCTTT.

The genes are TRBV10-3 and TRBJ2-6; TRBD1 might be the D (6 bases). The CDR3 extends over 13 amino acids. CDR1 and CDR2 from the germline V gene are ENHRY and SYGVKD. The V and J ends lost 5 bases and 11 bases respectively, with 13 bases between them. For the CDR3, the DNA is TGTGCCATCAGTATTGTGCCAGGGGACGTCCTGACTTTC. It encodes CAISIVPGDVLTF.

In its sample, this clone was seen a few times. The rearrangement joins TRBV6-6 to TRBJ2-3, with TRBD1 identical over 7 bases. Per germline, CDR1 MNHNY and CDR2 SVGAGI (reference sequence). The CDR3 sequence is 12 residues long. Trimming took 8 bases from V and 9 from J; bases not matched to a gene: 8. CDR3 region: CASGTGEKTQYF. DNA for the CDR3: TGTGCCAGCGGTACAGGGGAGAAGACGCAGTATTTT.

This chain joins TRBV2 and TRBJ1-3; tentatively, D is TRBD1 (6 bases). The germline V gene encodes CDR1 SNHLY and CDR2 FYNNEI. CDR3 size: 13 residues. V gave up 6 bases and J gave up 2 bases, with 8 bases separating them. CDR3 loop: CASRAGAGNTIYF. CDR3 bases: TGTGCCAGCAGGGCAGGGGCTGGAAACACCATATATTTT.

This clone appeared a single time. This sequence joins TRBV6-5 and TRBJ1-5, with 11 positions matching TRBD1. With 2 bases clipped from V and 9 bases from J, the junction kept 3 bases outside the gene matches. Germline V lookup: CDR1 MNHEY, CDR2 SVGAGI. This CDR3 region has 14 residues. The CDR3 nucleotides are TGTGCCAGCAGTTACGGGGACAGGGGGAGGCCCCAGCATTTT. Protein product: CASSYGDRGRPQHF.

Written as DNA, the CDR3 is TGTGCCAGCTCAGGCCGTCAGGGGAACGGGGAGCTGTTTTTT. Amino acids: CASSGRQGNGELFF. The chain couples TRBV18 to TRBJ2-2; perhaps TRBD1 as D (6 bases). Between the trimmed V and J ends, which lost 5 bases and 7 bases, there was a span of 14 bases. In germline, CDR1 is KGHSH, CDR2 LQKENI. This CDR3 contains 14 residues.

V and J are TRBV5-1 and TRBJ1-2; no firm D call. Trimming left V 4 bases short and J 4 bases short, with 17 bases between. The germline gives CDR1 SGHRS, CDR2 YFSETQ. The CDR3 consists of 15 residues. The CDR3: CASSPSELTTYGYTF. CDR3 sequence (DNA): TGCGCCAGCAGCCCAAGTGAGCTCACTACCTATGGCTACACCTTC.

This rearrangement joins TRBV4-1 to TRBJ2-5, with TRBD1 identical over 7 bases. The CDR3 length is 13 residues. Germline V gives CDR1 MGHRA, CDR2 YSYEKL. V dropped 4 bases and J dropped 3; count of bases not matched to a gene: 2. The DNA of the CDR3 is TGCGCCAGCAGCCCCGGGACAGAAGAGACCCAGTACTTC. The encoded protein is CASSPGTEETQYF.

The rearrangement joins TRBV7-2 to TRBJ2-3; TRBD2 aligns across 14 bases. The CDR3 runs to 19 residues. Germline V gene sequence: CDR1 SGHTA, CDR2 FQGNSA. J was trimmed by 0 bases and V by 5 bases; bases with no gene match: 10. This chain's CDR3 is CASSLYWTSGGTSTDTQYF. The DNA for the CDR3 is TGTGCCAGCAGCCTCTATTGGACTAGCGGGGGGACTAGCACAGATACGCAGTATTTT.

The count of this clone is one. This chain joins TRBV5-4 and TRBJ2-1; 12 bases are shared with TRBD2. The CDR3 is made up of 17 amino acids. V lost 5 bases, J lost 4 bases, and 10 bases stayed unmatched. The V gene's germline CDR1 is SGHNT and CDR2 YYREEE (reference sequence). CDR3 sequence: CASSPSLTSGGYNEQFF. The CDR3 DNA is TGTGCCAGCAGTCCGAGTTTAACTAGCGGGGGGTACAATGAGCAGTTCTTC.

CDR3: CAWSVQGDQPQHF. The CDR3 nucleotides read TGTGCCTGGAGTGTCCAGGGGGATCAGCCCCAGCATTTT. The V gene is TRBV30, the J gene TRBJ1-5; 7 nucleotides line up with TRBD1. The ends lost 0 bases at V and 5 bases at J; junction bases unmatched: 1. The germline gives CDR1 GTSNPN, CDR2 SVGIG (reference sequence). The CDR3 contains 13 residues. The entire variable domain, with the rest obtained from reference TRBV30 and TRBJ1-5, is as follows: SQTIHQWPATLVQPVGSPLSLECTVEGTSNPNLYWYRQAAGRGLQLLFYSVGIGQISSEVPQNLSASRPQDRQFILSSKKLLLSDSGFYLCAWSVQGDQPQHFGDGTRLSIL.

The J gene is TRBJ1-3, the V gene TRBV19; TRBD1 aligns across 8 bases. With 10 bases clipped from V and 0 bases from J, the junction kept 5 bases outside the gene matches. Per the germline V gene, CDR1 is LNHDA and CDR2 is SQIVND (reference sequence). The CDR3 spans 14 residues. The CDR3 DNA reads TGTGCCACCTGGGACAGGAACTCTGGAAACACCATATATTTT. This encodes CATWDRNSGNTIYF.

The chain couples TRBV15 to TRBJ2-5; D possibly corresponds to TRBD2 (6 bases). The CDR3 extends over 16 amino acids. Deletions cut 4 bases from V and 5 bases from J, with 20 bases between. The V gene's germline CDR1 is LNHNV and CDR2 YYDKDF (reference sequence). The CDR3 bases are TGTGCCACCAGCAAGGCGGGTTGGGGGGACGGCGAGACCCAGTACTTC. Protein sequence: CATSKAGWGDGETQYF.

V usage is TRBV4-1 and J usage is TRBJ2-7; tentative D call: TRBD1 (5 bases). CDR3 length equals 13 residues. V was pared by 4 bases and J by 2 bases, with 9 bases between. Germline V gene sequence: CDR1 MGHRA, CDR2 YSYEKL. CDR3 coding DNA: TGCGCCAGCAGCCTGGGCAGGGCCTACGAGCAGTACTTC. The encoded protein is CASSLGRAYEQYF.

The gene calls are TRBV6-5 and TRBJ1-6; 7 nucleotides align to TRBD1. The germline V gene has CDR1 MNHEY and CDR2 SVGAGI. The V gene end was trimmed by 6 bases and the J gene end by 5 bases; junction bases not matched to a gene: 4. The CDR3 is 14 amino acids. Here the CDR3 reads CASSQGQHNSPLHF. Here the CDR3 DNA reads TGTGCCAGCAGCCAGGGACAGCATAATTCACCCCTCCACTTT.

The chain carries TRBV9 and TRBJ1-3; D is undetermined. This CDR3 has 14 amino acids. V gave up 3 bases and J gave up 0 bases, with 7 bases separating them. Germline V gives CDR1 SGDLS, CDR2 YYNGEE. The DNA of the CDR3 is TGTGCCAGCAGCGAACAAAACTCTGGAAACACCATATATTTT. Residues: CASSEQNSGNTIYF.

This clone was counted a single time. The rearrangement links TRBV28 to TRBJ1-4, with TRBD1 as a possible D gene (5 bases). Trimming pared 4 bases from V and 8 bases from J, leaving 8 bases between. Germline CDR1 MDHEN, CDR2 SYDVKM. The CDR3 extends over 12 amino acids. Written as DNA, the CDR3 is TGTGCCAGCAGTTCAGCAGGGGAAAAACTGTTTTTT. As protein: CASSSAGEKLFF. The whole variable domain, remainder taken from reference TRBV28 and TRBJ1-4, is DVKVTQSSRYLVKRTGEKVFLECVQDMDHENMFWYRQDPGLGLRLIYFSYDVKMKEKGDIPEGYSVSREKKERFSLILESASTNQTSMYLCASSSAGEKLFFGSGTQLSVL.

This clone has more than one count but fewer than ten. The junction differs from germline at one of its ends, possibly a read error. The gene calls are TRBV4-3 and TRBJ2-7, with 10 bases identical to TRBD2. This CDR3 has 15 residues. Germline CDR1 LGHNA, CDR2 YSLEER. Written as DNA, the CDR3 is TGCGCCAGCAGCCAAGAACTAGCGGGATCCTTCGAGCAGTACTTC. Translation gives CASSQELAGSFEQYF.

J is TRBJ2-2 and V is TRBV4-3; a possible D gene is TRBD2 (6 bases). The CDR3 contains 17 residues. V lost 0 bases and J lost 1, with 12 bases in between. CDR1 is LGHNA and CDR2 is YSLEER in the germline V gene. CDR3 coding DNA: TGCGCCAGCAGCCAAGATGAAGGTAGCGGGAACACCGGGGAGCTGTTTTTT. Amino acid sequence: CASSQDEGSGNTGELFF.

The V call is TRBV7-9, the J call TRBJ2-4; 11 bases agree with TRBD1. Per the germline V gene, CDR1 is SEHNR and CDR2 is FQNEAQ (reference sequence). With 5 bases clipped from V and 7 bases from J, the junction kept 7 bases outside the gene matches. CDR3 length: 15 amino acids. The CDR3 coding sequence is TGTGCCAGCAGCATATCCGGGACAGGGGGTAACATTCAGTACTTC. This translates into CASSISGTGGNIQYF.

J is TRBJ2-7 and V is TRBV6-6, with TRBD2 matching 7 bases. J lost 4 bases, V lost 5 bases, and 8 bases had no gene match. The CDR3 is made up of 14 amino acids. CDR1 is MNHNY, CDR2 SVGAGI, per germline (reference sequence). CDR3 coding DNA: TGTGCCAGCAGTCCCTGGGAGGGAGCTTACGAGCAGTACTTC. It is translated as CASSPWEGAYEQYF.

The V call is TRBV7-2, the J call TRBJ1-5; 7 positions agree with TRBD1. The CDR3 runs to 16 residues. V shed 5 bases, J shed 9 bases, and the junction held 16 bases outside the gene matches. Germline-derived CDR1 and CDR2 are SGHTA and FQGNSA. CDR3 in DNA: TGTGCCAGCAGCGCCCGGACAGGCCCTTCGGATCTGCCCCAGCATTTT. It translates to CASSARTGPSDLPQHF.